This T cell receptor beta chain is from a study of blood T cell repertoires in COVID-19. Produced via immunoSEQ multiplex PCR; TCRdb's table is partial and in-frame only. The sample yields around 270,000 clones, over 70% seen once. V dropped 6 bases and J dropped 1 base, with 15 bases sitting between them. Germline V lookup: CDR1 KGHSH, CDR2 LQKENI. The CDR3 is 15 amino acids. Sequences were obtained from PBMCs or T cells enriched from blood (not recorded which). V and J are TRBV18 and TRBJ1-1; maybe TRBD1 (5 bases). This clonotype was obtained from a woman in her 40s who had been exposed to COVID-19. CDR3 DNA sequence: TGTGCCAGCTCGCTTGAACAGGCTCCGAACACTGAAGCTTTCTTT. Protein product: CASSLEQAPNTEAFF.